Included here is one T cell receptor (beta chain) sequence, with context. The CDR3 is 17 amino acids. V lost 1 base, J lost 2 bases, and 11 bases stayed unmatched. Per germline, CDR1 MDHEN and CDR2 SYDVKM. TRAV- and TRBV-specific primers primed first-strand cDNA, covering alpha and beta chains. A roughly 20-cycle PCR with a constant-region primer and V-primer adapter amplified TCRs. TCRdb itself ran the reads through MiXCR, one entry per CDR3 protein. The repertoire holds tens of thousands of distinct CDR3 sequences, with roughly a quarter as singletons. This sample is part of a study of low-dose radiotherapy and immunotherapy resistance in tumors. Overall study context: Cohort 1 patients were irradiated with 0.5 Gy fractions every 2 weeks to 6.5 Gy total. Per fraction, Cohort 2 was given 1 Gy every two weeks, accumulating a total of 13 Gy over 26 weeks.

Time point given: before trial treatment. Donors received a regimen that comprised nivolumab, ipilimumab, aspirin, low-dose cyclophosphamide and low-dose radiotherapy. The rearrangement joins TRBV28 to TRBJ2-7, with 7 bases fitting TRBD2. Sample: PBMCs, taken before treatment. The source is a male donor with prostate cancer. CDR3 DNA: TGTGCCAGCAGTTTATTATGGGGGGGGGTTGGTGCCTACGAGCAGTACTTC. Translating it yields CASSLLWGGVGAYEQYF.